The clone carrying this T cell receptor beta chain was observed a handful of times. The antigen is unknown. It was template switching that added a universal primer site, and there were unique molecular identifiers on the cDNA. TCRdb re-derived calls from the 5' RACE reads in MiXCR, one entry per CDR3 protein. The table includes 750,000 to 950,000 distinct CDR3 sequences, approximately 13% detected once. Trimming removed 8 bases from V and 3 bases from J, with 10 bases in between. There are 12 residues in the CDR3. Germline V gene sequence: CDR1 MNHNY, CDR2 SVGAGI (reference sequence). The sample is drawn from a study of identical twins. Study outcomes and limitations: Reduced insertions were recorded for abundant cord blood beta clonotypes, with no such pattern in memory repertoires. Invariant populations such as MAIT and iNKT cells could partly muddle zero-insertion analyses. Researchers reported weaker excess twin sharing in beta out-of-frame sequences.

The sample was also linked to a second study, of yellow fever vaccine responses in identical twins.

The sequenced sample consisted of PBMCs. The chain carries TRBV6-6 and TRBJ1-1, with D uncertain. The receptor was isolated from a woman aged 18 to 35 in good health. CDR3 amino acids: CASHPGYTEAFF. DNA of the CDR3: TGTGCCAGCCACCCGGGATACACTGAAGCTTTCTTT.